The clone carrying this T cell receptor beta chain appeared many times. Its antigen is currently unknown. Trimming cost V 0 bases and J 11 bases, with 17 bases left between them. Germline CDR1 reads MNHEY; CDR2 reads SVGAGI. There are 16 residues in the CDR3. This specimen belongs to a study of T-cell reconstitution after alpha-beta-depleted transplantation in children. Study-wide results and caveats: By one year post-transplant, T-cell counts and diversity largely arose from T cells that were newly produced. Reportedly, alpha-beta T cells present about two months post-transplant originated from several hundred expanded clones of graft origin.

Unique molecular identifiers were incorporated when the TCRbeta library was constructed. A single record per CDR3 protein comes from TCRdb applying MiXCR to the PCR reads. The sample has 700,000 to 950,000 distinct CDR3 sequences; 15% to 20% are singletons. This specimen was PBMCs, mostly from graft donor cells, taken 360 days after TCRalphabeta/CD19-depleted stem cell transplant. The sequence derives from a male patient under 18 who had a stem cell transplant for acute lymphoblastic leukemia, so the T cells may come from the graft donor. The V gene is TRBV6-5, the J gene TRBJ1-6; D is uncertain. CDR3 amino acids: CASSYSRARGVTPLHF. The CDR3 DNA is TGTGCCAGCAGTTACTCGAGGGCCCGTGGGGTGACACCCCTCCACTTT.